This record looks at one T cell receptor beta chain sequence and its context. In the original processing: How many nucleated cells were present was estimated from reference gene primer amplification. Sequenced by immunoSEQ multiplex PCR; TCRdb stores in-frame clones only, minus some. V and J calls and clone size are those listed in that table; D and trimming were worked out from the DNA. The sample shows 90,000 to 110,000 clones, 84% of them seen only once. The CDR3 has 15 residues. Germline CDR1 is SGHNT and CDR2 is YYREEE (reference sequence). With 4 bases clipped from V and 1 base from J, the junction kept 7 bases outside the gene matches. The data derive from a study of blood T cell repertoires in COVID-19.

The sequence was obtained from a woman in her forties or fifties with acute or convalescent COVID-19. J is TRBJ1-1 and V is TRBV5-4; 7 bases line up with TRBD1. Sequencing input: peripheral blood. The CDR3 loop reads CASSTMGQTNTEAFF. CDR3 in DNA: TGTGCCAGCAGCACCATGGGACAGACGAACACTGAAGCTTTCTTT.